One sample yielded the 20 T cell receptor beta chains listed below, sequenced in a study of OX40 agonist ivuxolimab in advanced cancers. TCRdb's table, derived via immunoSEQ multiplex PCR, lists solely in-frame clones and lacks some. This sample has some 74,000 clones, with 85% to 90% found just once. The sample in question was CD4+ or CD8+ T cells sorted from blood, obtained in a trial of the OX40 agonist ivuxolimab. The receptor source for this set is an adult with an advanced solid tumor such as melanoma, head and neck, liver or kidney cancer.

The gene calls are TRBV2 and TRBJ2-1, with 8 positions matching TRBD1. The CDR3 contains 13 residues. Trimming took 8 bases from V and 6 from J; bases not matched to a gene: 6. Germline values: CDR1 SNHLY, CDR2 FYNNEI. CDR3: CASGGTGGNEQFF. CDR3 nucleotide sequence: TGTGCCAGCGGGGGAACAGGGGGCAATGAGCAGTTCTTC.

This clone was seen a handful of times. The chain links TRBV6-4 to TRBJ1-1, with 7 bases identical to TRBD1. Trimming removed 6 bases from V and 2 bases from J; junction bases left unmatched: 6. The CDR3 covers 14 residues. CDR1 MRHNA and CDR2 SNTAGT come from the germline V gene. Here the CDR3 reads CASRRDSRNTEAFF. The CDR3 bases are TGTGCCAGCAGGAGGGACAGTCGAAACACTGAAGCTTTCTTT.

The gene calls are TRBV5-1 and TRBJ1-2; D is unclear. The V gene's germline CDR1 is SGHRS and CDR2 YFSETQ. The CDR3 covers 13 residues. The V and J ends lost 5 bases and 0 bases respectively, with 8 bases between them. CDR3 amino acids: CASSSTANYGYTF. The DNA of the CDR3 is TGCGCCAGCAGTTCTACAGCTAACTATGGCTACACCTTC.

The J gene is TRBJ1-2, the V gene TRBV5-1; possible D gene TRBD1, 6 bases. The V gene's germline CDR1 is SGHRS and CDR2 YFSETQ. CDR3 size: 18 residues. Trimming pared 4 bases from V and 1 base from J, leaving 23 bases between. The DNA for the CDR3 is TGCGCCAGCAGCCCTCCTGGCCAACAGGGCCTTTTTAACTATGGCTACACCTTC. Encoded protein: CASSPPGQQGLFNYGYTF.

The rearrangement links TRBV15 to TRBJ2-1, with TRBD1 as a possible D gene (7 bases). CDR1 is LNHNV and CDR2 is YYDKDF in the germline V gene (reference sequence). The CDR3 runs to 15 residues. Trimming stripped 0 bases from V and 12 bases from J, with 18 bases between. CDR3 in amino acids: CATSRDGGGQEGQFF. The CDR3 DNA is TGTGCCACCAGCAGAGATGGGGGAGGACAGGAGGGGCAGTTCTTC.

The chain joins TRBV18 to TRBJ2-5; D unclear. The last part of the DNA fits TRBJ2-7 better; the J call may be wrong. The CDR3 consists of 13 residues. Germline V gene lookup returns CDR1 KGHSH and CDR2 LQKENI. The CDR3 spells CASSPAVNYEQYF. CDR3 DNA: TGTGCCAGCTCACCAGCGGTAAACTACGAGCAGTACTTC.

This sequence joins TRBV7-8 and TRBJ2-7; TRBD2 agrees at 8 bases. Germline lookup yields CDR1 SGHVS and CDR2 FQNEAQ. The V segment lost 5 bases and the J segment 5 bases; nucleotides outside the gene matches: 14. The CDR3 length is 16 residues. CDR3 loop: CASSARGGRGRDEQYF. In DNA, the CDR3 is TGTGCCAGCAGCGCACGGGGGGGACGGGGTCGGGACGAGCAGTACTTC. Full variable domain (outside the CDR3, taken from reference TRBV7-8 and TRBJ2-7): GAGVSQSPRYKVAKRGQDVALRCDPISGHVSLFWYQQALGQGPEFLTYFQNEAQLDKSGLPSDRFFAERPEGSVSTLKIQRTQQEDSAVYLCASSARGGRGRDEQYFGPGTRLTVT.

In its sample, this clone was seen once. This rearrangement joins TRBV27 to TRBJ1-5; TRBD1 agrees at 8 bases. The CDR3 runs 15 residues. Germline lookup yields CDR1 MNHEY and CDR2 SMNVEV (reference sequence). V gave up 6 bases and J gave up 2 bases; unmatched junction bases: 6. CDR3 loop: CASSSDRARNQPQHF. CDR3 bases: TGTGCCAGCAGCTCGGACAGGGCACGCAATCAGCCCCAGCATTTT.

This chain connects TRBV6-5 to TRBJ2-5; D remains unclear. Between the trimmed V and J ends, which lost 2 bases and 4 bases, there was a span of 8 bases. This CDR3 is 13 amino acids long. The germline CDR1 and CDR2 sequences are MNHEY and SVGAGI. The CDR3 DNA is TGTGCCAGCAGTTACGGTATGGGAGAGACCCAGTACTTC. Translation gives CASSYGMGETQYF.

This clone was recorded once. This chain joins TRBV14 and TRBJ2-1; perhaps TRBD2 as D (5 bases). CDR3 size: 15 residues. CDR1 and CDR2 (germline): SGHDN, FVKESK. V was trimmed by 1 base and J by 5 bases, leaving 12 bases between them. The CDR3: CASSQGATINNEQFF. As DNA, the CDR3 is TGTGCCAGCAGCCAAGGGGCGACTATAAACAATGAGCAGTTCTTC.

V usage is TRBV27 and J usage is TRBJ1-2, with a possible D match to TRBD1 (6 bases). Germline V gene lookup returns CDR1 MNHEY and CDR2 SMNVEV (reference sequence). Trimming cost V 5 bases and J 2 bases, with 12 bases left between them. The CDR3 spans 14 residues. CDR3 region: CASSPKGGNYGYTF. CDR3 sequence (DNA): TGTGCCAGCAGTCCAAAAGGGGGGAACTATGGCTACACCTTC.

There are a few counts of this clone. This chain joins TRBV28 and TRBJ2-1; 13 bases align to TRBD2. The CDR3 totals 19 residues. CDR1 MDHEN and CDR2 SYDVKM come from the germline V gene. Unmatched junction bases numbered 12, after V lost 7 bases and J lost 0 bases. CDR3 bases: TGTGCCAGCACTGTAGGGACTAGCGGGGCTCTTAGCTCCTACAATGAGCAGTTCTTC. It yields the protein CASTVGTSGALSSYNEQFF.

This chain uses TRBV29-1 with TRBJ2-2; D unclear. Trimming pared 4 bases from V and 2 bases from J, leaving 8 bases between. CDR3 size: 13 residues. In germline, CDR1 is SQVTM, CDR2 ANQGSEA. The CDR3 DNA reads as TGCAGCGTTGGACACCCCAACACCGGGGAGCTGTTTTTT. Protein sequence: CSVGHPNTGELFF.

The chain joins TRBV4-3 to TRBJ1-4, with a weak D call TRBD1 (6 bases). Germline values: CDR1 LGHNA, CDR2 YSLEER. The CDR3 length is 15 residues. Trimming pared 6 bases from V and 8 bases from J, leaving 19 bases between. The CDR3 spells CASRRNTGLTEKLFF. CDR3 nucleotide sequence: TGCGCCAGCAGGCGTAACACAGGGCTCACGGAAAAACTGTTTTTT.

This clone was seen just once. The chain employs TRBV19 and TRBJ2-3; TRBD1 aligns across 8 bases. The germline V gene has CDR1 LNHDA and CDR2 SQIVND (reference sequence). With 9 bases clipped from V and 5 bases from J, the junction kept 10 bases outside the gene matches. CDR3 size: 14 residues. The CDR3 sequence is CASHGQGSKDTQYF. For the CDR3, the DNA is TGTGCCAGCCACGGACAGGGTTCGAAAGATACGCAGTATTTT.

The V and J genes are TRBV4-1 and TRBJ1-1; TRBD1 aligns across 9 bases. The CDR3 covers 15 residues. V lost 4 bases to trimming and J lost 3 bases; unmatched junction nucleotides: 6. Germline CDR1 is MGHRA and CDR2 is YSYEKL. The CDR3 region has the DNA TGCGCCAGCAGCCGAGGACAGGGGCGGGACACTGAAGCTTTCTTT. Its protein is CASSRGQGRDTEAFF.

This chain links TRBV4-2 with TRBJ1-4, with no clear D. The CDR3 contains 15 residues. Germline loops: CDR1 LGHNA, CDR2 YNFKEQ. Between the trimmed V and J ends, which lost 0 bases and 4 bases, there was a span of 9 bases. Here the CDR3 DNA reads TGTGCCAGCAGCCAAGACTCCGAGGGTAATGAAAAACTGTTTTTT. It encodes CASSQDSEGNEKLFF.

The genes are TRBV19 and TRBJ1-5; TRBD1 might be the D (5 bases). Germline values: CDR1 LNHDA, CDR2 SQIVND (reference sequence). This CDR3 has 15 amino acids. Trimming stripped 0 bases from V and 8 bases from J, with 14 bases between. CDR3 amino acids: CASSIDRGSGEPQHF. The CDR3 DNA reads as TGTGCCAGTAGTATAGATCGGGGGTCCGGGGAGCCCCAGCATTTT.

V and J are TRBV5-5 and TRBJ1-1, with D perhaps matching TRBD1 (5 bases). This CDR3 is built from 12 residues. The germline CDR1 and CDR2 sequences are SGHKS and YYEKEE (reference sequence). Trimming took off 4 bases at V and 7 bases at J, with 11 bases between the two ends. The CDR3 sequence is CASSQGRIEAFF. Here the CDR3 DNA reads TGTGCCAGCAGCCAGGGACGGATTGAAGCTTTCTTT.

The chain couples TRBV6-5 to TRBJ1-1; maybe TRBD1 (5 bases). CDR3 length: 14 amino acids. Trimming shortened V by 2 bases and J by 5 bases, and 12 bases separated the two germline ends. CDR1 is MNHEY, CDR2 SVGAGI, per germline. CDR3 in DNA: TGTGCCAGCAGTTACGGGGCACGGGGGACTGAAGCTTTCTTT. It translates to CASSYGARGTEAFF.